The clone carrying this T cell receptor (beta chain) was observed once. Its target is unknown. This sample stems from a study of cytomegalovirus exposure and HLA in healthy donors. Study findings and constraints: Three CMV-associated chains were confirmed in vitro to be specific for CMV antigens.

CDR3 length equals 14 residues. Germline assignment: CDR1 MNHNY and CDR2 SVGAGI (reference sequence). The V segment lost 5 bases and the J segment 5 bases; nucleotides outside the gene matches: 4. Donors came from a validation cohort of some 110 subjects, distinct from the first 666-subject cohort. Using immunoSEQ multiplex PCR, the repertoire was profiled, and TCRdb retains in-frame clones only, with some absent. The sample contains hundreds of thousands of clones, 80% to 90% of which appear only once. Sample: PBMCs. The sequence was obtained from a woman between 18 and 29 years old in good health and CMV-seronegative. This rearrangement joins TRBV6-6 to TRBJ2-3; TRBD2 matches at 10 bases. The CDR3 DNA reads TGTGCCAGCAGTCTACTAGCGGGGCAAGATACGCAGTATTTT. Its protein is CASSLLAGQDTQYF.